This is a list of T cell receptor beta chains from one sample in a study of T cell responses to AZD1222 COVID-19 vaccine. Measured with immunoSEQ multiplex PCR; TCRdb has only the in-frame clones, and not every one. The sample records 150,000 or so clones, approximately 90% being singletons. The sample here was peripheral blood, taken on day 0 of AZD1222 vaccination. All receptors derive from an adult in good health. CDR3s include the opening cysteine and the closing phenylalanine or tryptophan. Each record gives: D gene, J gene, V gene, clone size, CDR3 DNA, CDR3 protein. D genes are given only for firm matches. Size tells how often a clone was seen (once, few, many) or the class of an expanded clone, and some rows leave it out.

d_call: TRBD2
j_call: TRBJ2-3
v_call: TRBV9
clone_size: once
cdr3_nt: TGTGCCAGCAGCGTCCTAGCGGGCGGGACAGATACGCAGTATTTT
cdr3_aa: CASSVLAGGTDTQYF

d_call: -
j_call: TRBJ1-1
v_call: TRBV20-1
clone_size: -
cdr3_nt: TGCAGTGCTAGTTCGGTCTCTGAAGCTTTCTTT
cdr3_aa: CSASSVSEAFF

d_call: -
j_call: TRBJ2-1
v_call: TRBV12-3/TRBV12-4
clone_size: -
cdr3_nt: TGTGCCAGCAGTTCGCCCGACAGGTCCGAGCAGTTCTTC
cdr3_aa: CASSSPDRSEQFF

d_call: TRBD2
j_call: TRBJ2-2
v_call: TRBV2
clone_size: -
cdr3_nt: TGTGCCAGCAGCGGCCTGGAGGGTAGCGGGGGGGGCAACACCGGGGAGCTGTTTTTT
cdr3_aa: CASSGLEGSGGGNTGELFF

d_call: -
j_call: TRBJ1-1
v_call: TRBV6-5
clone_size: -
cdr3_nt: TGTGCCAGCAGTTACTCGATCGTAGATTGGACTGAAGCTTTCTTT
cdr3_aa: CASSYSIVDWTEAFF

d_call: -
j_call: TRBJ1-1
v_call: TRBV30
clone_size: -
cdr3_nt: TGTGCCTGGAGCAGGAGTGCTGAAGCTTTCTTT
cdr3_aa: CAWSRSAEAFF

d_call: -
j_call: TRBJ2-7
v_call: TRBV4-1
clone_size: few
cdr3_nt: TGCGCCAGCAGCCCGCCCCAGGCCAGGAGGAACGAGCAGTACTTC
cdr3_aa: CASSPPQARRNEQYF

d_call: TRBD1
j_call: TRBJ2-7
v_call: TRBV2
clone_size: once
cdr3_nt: TGTGCCAGCAGTGACCATACAGGGGGCTCCTACGAGCAGTACTTC
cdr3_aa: CASSDHTGGSYEQYF

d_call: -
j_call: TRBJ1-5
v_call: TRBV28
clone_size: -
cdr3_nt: TGTGCCAGCAGCATACTAAGGGTTCTGGGCAATCAGCCCCAGCATTTT
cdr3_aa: CASSILRVLGNQPQHF

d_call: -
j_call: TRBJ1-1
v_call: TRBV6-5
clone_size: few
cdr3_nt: TGTGCCAGCAGGCGGGACACACTGAACACTGAAGCTTTCTTT
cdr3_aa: CASRRDTLNTEAFF

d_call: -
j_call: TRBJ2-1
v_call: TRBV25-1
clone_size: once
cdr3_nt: TGTGCCAGCAGTCCTCCTTACTCCTACAATGAGCAGTTCTTC
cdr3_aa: CASSPPYSYNEQFF

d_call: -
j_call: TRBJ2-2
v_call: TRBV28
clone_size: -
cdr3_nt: TGTGCCAGCAGTTCAAGACGGGGTCCTTGGGAGCTGTTTTTT
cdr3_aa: CASSSRRGPWELFF

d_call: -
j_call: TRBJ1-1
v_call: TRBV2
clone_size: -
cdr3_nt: TGTGCCAGCATGTACGAGGGGCTGGCCACTGAAGCTTTCTTT
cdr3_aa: CASMYEGLATEAFF

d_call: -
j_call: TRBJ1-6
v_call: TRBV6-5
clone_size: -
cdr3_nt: TGTGCCAGCAGTTACGGAGGGCCAGAGGGCAATTCACCCCTCCACTTT
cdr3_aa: CASSYGGPEGNSPLHF

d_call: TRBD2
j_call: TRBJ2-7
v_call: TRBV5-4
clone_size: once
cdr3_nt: TGTGCCAGCAGCTTGGATTCGGGACTAATCTTCGAGCAGTACTTC
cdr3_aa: CASSLDSGLIFEQYF

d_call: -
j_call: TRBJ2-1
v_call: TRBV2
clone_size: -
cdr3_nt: TGTGCCAGCAGTGATAACCTAGACCACAATGAGCAGTTCTTC
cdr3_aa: CASSDNLDHNEQFF

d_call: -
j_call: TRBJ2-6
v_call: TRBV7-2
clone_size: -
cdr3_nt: TGTGCCAGCAGCTTAGCCCGCGGCTATTGGGCCAACGTCCTGACTTTC
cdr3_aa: CASSLARGYWANVLTF

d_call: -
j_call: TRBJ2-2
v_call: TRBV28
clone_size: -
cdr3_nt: TGTGCCAGCAGTTACAGAACTTCAGGGTCGCTCTACACCGGGGAGCTGTTTTTT
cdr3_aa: CASSYRTSGSLYTGELFF

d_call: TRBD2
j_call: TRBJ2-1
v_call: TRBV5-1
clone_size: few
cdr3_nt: TGCGCCAGCAGCCCAGGACTAGCAGCACTTGAGCAGTTCTTC
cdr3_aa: CASSPGLAALEQFF

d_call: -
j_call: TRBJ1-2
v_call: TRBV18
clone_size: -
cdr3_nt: TGTGCCAGCTCACCGCCAAGAAGGTCGGATGGCTACACCTTC
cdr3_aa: CASSPPRRSDGYTF

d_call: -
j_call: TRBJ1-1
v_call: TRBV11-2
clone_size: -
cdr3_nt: TGTGCCAGCAGCTTAGATCGTAGCAGCCTTTGGACTGAAGCTTTCTTT
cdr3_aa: CASSLDRSSLWTEAFF

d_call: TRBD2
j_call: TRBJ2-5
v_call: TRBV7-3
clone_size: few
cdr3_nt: TGTGCCAGCAGCTTGGGAGGGGTCAGGCAGACCCAGTACTTC
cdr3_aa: CASSLGGVRQTQYF

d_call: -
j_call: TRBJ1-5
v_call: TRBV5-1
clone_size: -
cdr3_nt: TGCGCCAGCAGCTTGGACAGGGAGAATCAGCCCCAGCATTTT
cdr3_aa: CASSLDRENQPQHF

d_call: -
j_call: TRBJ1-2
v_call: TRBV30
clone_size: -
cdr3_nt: TGTGCCTCCTCTCCTCAGGGGTTTTATGGCTACACCTTC
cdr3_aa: CASSPQGFYGYTF

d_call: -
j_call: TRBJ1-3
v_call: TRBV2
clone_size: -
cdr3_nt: TGTGCCAGCAGTGGGGTCAAAGTTGGTGGAAACACCATATATTTT
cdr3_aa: CASSGVKVGGNTIYF

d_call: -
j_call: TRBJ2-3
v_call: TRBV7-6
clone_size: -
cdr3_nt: TGTGCCAGCAGCCTCGGGTTGAAACCGTTAAACACAGATACGCAGTATTTT
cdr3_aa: CASSLGLKPLNTDTQYF

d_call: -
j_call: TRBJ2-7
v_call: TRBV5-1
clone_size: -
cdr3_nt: TGCGCCAGCAGCTTGTGGGCCGGATCTTCTCCCTACGAGCAGTACTTC
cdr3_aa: CASSLWAGSSPYEQYF

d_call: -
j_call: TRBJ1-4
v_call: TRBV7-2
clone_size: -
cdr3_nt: TGTGCCAGCAGCTACGAACCAGGAGAGGAAAAACTGTTTTTT
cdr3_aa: CASSYEPGEEKLFF

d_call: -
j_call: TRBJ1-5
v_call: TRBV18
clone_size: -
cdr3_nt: TGTGCCAGCTCACCGGACCGGGGAGGCAATCAGCCCCAGCATTTT
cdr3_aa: CASSPDRGGNQPQHF

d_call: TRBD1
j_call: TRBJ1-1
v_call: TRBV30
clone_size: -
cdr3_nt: TGTGCCTGGGGGACAGACAATGAAGCTTTCTTT
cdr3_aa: CAWGTDNEAFF

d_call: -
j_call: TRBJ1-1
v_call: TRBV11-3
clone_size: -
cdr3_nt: TGTGCCAGCAGCTTCTCAGGGGTGAACACTGAAGCTTTCTTT
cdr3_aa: CASSFSGVNTEAFF

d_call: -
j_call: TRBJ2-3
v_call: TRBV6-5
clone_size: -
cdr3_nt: TGTGCCAGCAGGCAGGGGATAGGCACAGATACGCAGTATTTT
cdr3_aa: CASRQGIGTDTQYF

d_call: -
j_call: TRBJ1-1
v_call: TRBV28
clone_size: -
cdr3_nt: TGTGCCAGCAGTTTAACGACTGAAGCTTTCTTT
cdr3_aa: CASSLTTEAFF

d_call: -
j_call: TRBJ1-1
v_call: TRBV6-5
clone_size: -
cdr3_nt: TGTGCCAGCAGTTACTCGACCGGCCTGAACACTGAAGCTTTCTTT
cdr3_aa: CASSYSTGLNTEAFF

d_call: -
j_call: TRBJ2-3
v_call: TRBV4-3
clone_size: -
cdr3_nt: TGCGCCAGCAGCCTTCGGGGGTTTGGAGATACGCAGTATTTT
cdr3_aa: CASSLRGFGDTQYF

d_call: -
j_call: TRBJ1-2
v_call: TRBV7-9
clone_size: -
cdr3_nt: TGTGCCAGCAGCTTAGCAGAGAACTATGGCTACACCTTC
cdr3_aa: CASSLAENYGYTF

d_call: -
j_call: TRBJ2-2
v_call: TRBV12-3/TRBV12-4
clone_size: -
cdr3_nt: TGTGCCAGCAGGAGGAACGGGGAGCTGTTTTTT
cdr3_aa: CASRRNGELFF

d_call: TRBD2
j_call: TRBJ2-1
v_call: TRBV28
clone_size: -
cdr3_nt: TGTGCCAGCAGTCCAACTAGCGGGAGAGTTGATGAGCAGTTCTTC
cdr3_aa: CASSPTSGRVDEQFF

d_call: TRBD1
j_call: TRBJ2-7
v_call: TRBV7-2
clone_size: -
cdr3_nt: TGTGCCAGCAGCTCTCCAACGACAGGGGTCTACGAGCAGTACTTC
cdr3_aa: CASSSPTTGVYEQYF

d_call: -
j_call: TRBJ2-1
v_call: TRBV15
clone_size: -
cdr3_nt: TGTGCCACCAGCAGAGATGCTGGGGCCTACAATGAGCAGTTCTTC
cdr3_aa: CATSRDAGAYNEQFF

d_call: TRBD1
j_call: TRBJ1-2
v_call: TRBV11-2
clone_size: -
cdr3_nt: TGTGCCAGCAGCCCGATCCCGACAGGGGGGGGCTACACCTTC
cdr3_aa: CASSPIPTGGGYTF

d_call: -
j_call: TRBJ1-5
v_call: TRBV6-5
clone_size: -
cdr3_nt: TGTGCCAGCAGCCGGAGGGCGGATAGCAATCAGCCCCAGCATTTT
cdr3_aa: CASSRRADSNQPQHF

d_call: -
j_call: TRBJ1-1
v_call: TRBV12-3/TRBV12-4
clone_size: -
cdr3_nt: TGTGCCAGCAGTTTAGGGGGTAGGGAAGCTTTCTTT
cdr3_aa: CASSLGGREAFF

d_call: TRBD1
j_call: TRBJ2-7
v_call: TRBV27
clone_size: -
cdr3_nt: TGTGCCAGCAGTTTATCAGGGACAGGAGGCTACGAGCAGTACTTC
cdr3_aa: CASSLSGTGGYEQYF

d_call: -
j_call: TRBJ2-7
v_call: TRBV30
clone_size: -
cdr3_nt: TGTGCCTGTCGACAGGGAGGAGGATACGAGCAGTACTTC
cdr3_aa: CACRQGGGYEQYF

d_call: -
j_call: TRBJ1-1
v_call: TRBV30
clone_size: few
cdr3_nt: TGTGCCTGGAGTGTACGGAACACTGAAGCTTTCTTT
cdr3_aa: CAWSVRNTEAFF

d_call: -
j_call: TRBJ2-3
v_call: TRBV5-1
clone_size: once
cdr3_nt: TGCGCCAGCACCCCTTCTGGGGTTCCCACAGATACGCAGTATTTT
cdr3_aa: CASTPSGVPTDTQYF

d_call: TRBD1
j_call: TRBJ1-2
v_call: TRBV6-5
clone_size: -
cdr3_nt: TGTGCCAGCAGGCGACAGGGGCCCTATGGCTACACCTTC
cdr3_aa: CASRRQGPYGYTF

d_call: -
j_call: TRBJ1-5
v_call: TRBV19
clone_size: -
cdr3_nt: TGTGCCAGCGCGGGAGGCAGGGAAGGAGGTCAGCCCCAGCATTTT
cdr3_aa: CASAGGREGGQPQHF

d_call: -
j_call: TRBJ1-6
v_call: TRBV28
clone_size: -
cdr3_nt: TGTGCCACTTGGGCACAGGCCTTCAATTCACCCCTCCACTTT
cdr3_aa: CATWAQAFNSPLHF